This T cell receptor (beta chain) stems from a study of STAT5B mutations in CD4+ large granular lymphocyte leukemia. The data were produced by immunoSEQ multiplex PCR, yet TCRdb's version contains in-frame clones alone and is incomplete. Here the sample spans 37,000 or so clones, roughly nine tenths being singletons. The CDR3 covers 14 residues. Per germline, CDR1 SGHRS and CDR2 YFSETQ. Unmatched junction bases numbered 11, after V lost 6 bases and J lost 8 bases. The J gene is TRBJ2-1, the V gene TRBV5-1; 7 bases are shared with TRBD2. The material sequenced was CD4+ T cells from blood buffy coats. The TCR was taken from a human donor in good health. The CDR3 DNA follows: TGCGCCAGCAACCGGGACTACCAAGGTGATGAGCAGTTCTTC. It translates to CASNRDYQGDEQFF. The whole variable domain, filled in from reference TRBV5-1 and TRBJ2-1, reads KAGVTQTPRYLIKTRGQQVTLSCSPISGHRSVSWYQQTPGQGLQFLFEYFSETQRNKGNFPGRFSGRQFSNSRSEMNVSTLELGDSALYLCASNRDYQGDEQFFGPGTRLTVL.